The rows below give T cell receptor beta chains drawn from one sample of a study of OX40 agonist ivuxolimab in advanced cancers. Clones were sequenced by immunoSEQ multiplex PCR, and TCRdb holds only the in-frame ones, with some missing. This sample carries around 64,000 clones, 90% to 95% of them seen once, and the ten largest clones take about 14%. Sequencing was performed on CD4+ or CD8+ T cells sorted from blood, taken in a trial of the OX40 agonist ivuxolimab. The source is an adult with an advanced solid tumor such as melanoma, head and neck, liver or kidney cancer. CDR3s include the opening cysteine and the closing phenylalanine or tryptophan. The D gene is left open where the match is weak. Some rows have no size entry. The others give once, few or many, or a class for an expanded clone.

CDR3 length: 18; clone size: NA; J gene: TRBJ1-2; V gene: TRBV19; D gene: TRBD1; CDR3 DNA: TGTGCCAGTTCAGACCCGGGACAGGGCCTCCATGAGACATATGGCTACACCTTC; CDR3 protein: CASSDPGQGLHETYGYTF
CDR3 length: 15; clone size: NA; J gene: TRBJ2-7; V gene: TRBV6-6; D gene: NA; CDR3 DNA: TGTGCCAGCAGTTACTCCGATTCGGGGAGCTACGAGCAGTACTTC; CDR3 protein: CASSYSDSGSYEQYF
CDR3 length: 15; clone size: once; J gene: TRBJ2-3; V gene: TRBV11-2; D gene: TRBD2; CDR3 DNA: TGTGCCAGCAGCGTTAGCGGGAGGGCCGCAGATACGCAGTATTTT; CDR3 protein: CASSVSGRAADTQYF
CDR3 length: 14; clone size: NA; J gene: TRBJ2-1; V gene: TRBV28; D gene: NA; CDR3 DNA: TGTGCCAGCAGCCGGGGCGGCTCCTACAATGAGCAGTTCTTC; CDR3 protein: CASSRGGSYNEQFF
CDR3 length: 15; clone size: NA; J gene: TRBJ2-5; V gene: TRBV9; D gene: NA; CDR3 DNA: TGTGCCAGCAGCGGTCACAGGGTTCGAGGAGAGACCCAGTACTTC; CDR3 protein: CASSGHRVRGETQYF
CDR3 length: 14; clone size: once; J gene: TRBJ1-1; V gene: TRBV6-5; D gene: NA; CDR3 DNA: TGTGCCAGCAGTTACTCCGGACAGCGTTGGACAGCTTTCTTT; CDR3 protein: CASSYSGQRWTAFF
CDR3 length: 16; clone size: once; J gene: TRBJ1-5; V gene: TRBV10-3; D gene: NA; CDR3 DNA: TGTGCCATCAGTGAGTTCTTTGAGGATAGCAATCAGCCCCAGCATTTT; CDR3 protein: CAISEFFEDSNQPQHF
CDR3 length: 16; clone size: NA; J gene: TRBJ2-1; V gene: TRBV28; D gene: NA; CDR3 DNA: TGTGCCAGCAGTTTATTGCGCGAGAGCTCCTACAATGAGCAGTTCTTC; CDR3 protein: CASSLLRESSYNEQFF
CDR3 length: 15; clone size: NA; J gene: TRBJ2-1; V gene: TRBV5-6; D gene: TRBD2; CDR3 DNA: TGTGCCAGCAGCTTGGCTTTAGCGGGAAACAATGAGCAGTTCTTC; CDR3 protein: CASSLALAGNNEQFF
CDR3 length: 15; clone size: NA; J gene: TRBJ1-2; V gene: TRBV4-3; D gene: NA; CDR3 DNA: TGCGCCAGCAGCCAAGGTAATGCAGGGAACTATGGCTACACCTTC; CDR3 protein: CASSQGNAGNYGYTF
CDR3 length: 12; clone size: NA; J gene: TRBJ1-1; V gene: TRBV2; D gene: NA; CDR3 DNA: TGTGCCAGCAGTGAAGGGGTCACTGAAGCTTTCTTT; CDR3 protein: CASSEGVTEAFF
CDR3 length: 16; clone size: once; J gene: TRBJ2-5; V gene: TRBV11-2; D gene: NA; CDR3 DNA: TGTGCCAGCAGCTTAGTGGGGCCTTATCCAAAAGAGACCCAGTACTTC; CDR3 protein: CASSLVGPYPKETQYF
CDR3 length: 14; clone size: NA; J gene: TRBJ2-7; V gene: TRBV27; D gene: NA; CDR3 DNA: TGTGCCAGCAGTTTATCCGGGCAGGTGGGGGAGCAGTACTTC; CDR3 protein: CASSLSGQVGEQYF
CDR3 length: 10; clone size: NA; J gene: TRBJ1-4; V gene: TRBV11-2; D gene: NA; CDR3 DNA: TGTGCCAGCGGGAATGAAAAACTGTTTTTT; CDR3 protein: CASGNEKLFF
CDR3 length: 14; clone size: once; J gene: TRBJ2-7; V gene: TRBV7-9; D gene: TRBD2; CDR3 DNA: TGTGCCAGCACCGTAGCGGGAGGGCCGCACGAGCAGTACTTC; CDR3 protein: CASTVAGGPHEQYF
CDR3 length: 13; clone size: NA; J gene: TRBJ1-5; V gene: TRBV27; D gene: NA; CDR3 DNA: TGTGCCAGCAGCCTACAGAGCCATCAGCCCCAGCATTTT; CDR3 protein: CASSLQSHQPQHF
CDR3 length: 15; clone size: NA; J gene: TRBJ2-2; V gene: TRBV6-5; D gene: NA; CDR3 DNA: TGTGCCAGCAGTTCGGCAGGGACGGTCACCGGGGAGCTGTTTTTT; CDR3 protein: CASSSAGTVTGELFF
CDR3 length: 15; clone size: NA; J gene: TRBJ1-5; V gene: TRBV6-5; D gene: NA; CDR3 DNA: TGTGCCAGCAGTTCACACGTTGATAGCAATCAGCCCCAGCATTTT; CDR3 protein: CASSSHVDSNQPQHF
CDR3 length: 16; clone size: NA; J gene: TRBJ2-6; V gene: TRBV7-9; D gene: NA; CDR3 DNA: TGTGCCAGCAGCTTATCCTTTGGGTCTGGGGCCAACGTCCTGACTTTC; CDR3 protein: CASSLSFGSGANVLTF
CDR3 length: 13; clone size: NA; J gene: TRBJ2-5; V gene: TRBV29-1; D gene: NA; CDR3 DNA: TGCAGCGTTTGGACACTCCTAGAGGAGACCCAGTACTTC; CDR3 protein: CSVWTLLEETQYF
CDR3 length: 17; clone size: NA; J gene: TRBJ2-1; V gene: TRBV7-3; D gene: TRBD2; CDR3 DNA: TGTGCCAGCAGCTCCGGGACTAGCGAGTTGATCTACAATGAGCAGTTCTTC; CDR3 protein: CASSSGTSELIYNEQFF
CDR3 length: 16; clone size: NA; J gene: TRBJ2-2; V gene: TRBV28; D gene: TRBD2; CDR3 DNA: TGTGCCAGCAGTTTACGACTAGCGGGAAACACCGGGGAGCTGTTTTTT; CDR3 protein: CASSLRLAGNTGELFF
CDR3 length: 13; clone size: once; J gene: TRBJ2-1; V gene: TRBV4-3; D gene: TRBD2; CDR3 DNA: TGCGCCAGCAGCCAAGGAGCGGGATCTGAGCAGTTCTTC; CDR3 protein: CASSQGAGSEQFF
CDR3 length: 15; clone size: NA; J gene: TRBJ2-7; V gene: TRBV9; D gene: TRBD1; CDR3 DNA: TGTGCCAGCAGCGTAGAGGAGACAGGGAACAACGAGCAGTACTTC; CDR3 protein: CASSVEETGNNEQYF
CDR3 length: 18; clone size: NA; J gene: TRBJ2-7; V gene: TRBV28; D gene: NA; CDR3 DNA: TGTGCCAGCAGTTCTCCCCGGGGAGAACCAGGGGTTTCCTACGAGCAGTACTTC; CDR3 protein: CASSSPRGEPGVSYEQYF
CDR3 length: 14; clone size: NA; J gene: TRBJ1-2; V gene: TRBV6-5; D gene: TRBD1; CDR3 DNA: TGTGCCAGCAGCAGGACAGGGGAAATCTATGGCTACACCTTC; CDR3 protein: CASSRTGEIYGYTF
CDR3 length: 14; clone size: NA; J gene: TRBJ1-1; V gene: TRBV27; D gene: TRBD1; CDR3 DNA: TGTGCCAGCAGTTTAGAGGGGGCGGGCACTGAAGCTTTCTTT; CDR3 protein: CASSLEGAGTEAFF
CDR3 length: 14; clone size: NA; J gene: TRBJ2-7; V gene: TRBV5-6; D gene: NA; CDR3 DNA: TGTGCCAGCAGCTTGGGGAGACCATCCTACGAGCAGTACTTC; CDR3 protein: CASSLGRPSYEQYF
CDR3 length: 13; clone size: NA; J gene: TRBJ2-1; V gene: TRBV27; D gene: NA; CDR3 DNA: TGTGCCAGCTGGACTAACCCCTACAATGAGCAGTTCTTC; CDR3 protein: CASWTNPYNEQFF
CDR3 length: 13; clone size: NA; J gene: TRBJ2-6; V gene: TRBV28; D gene: NA; CDR3 DNA: TGTGGGACCGACTCTCCTGGGGCCAACGTCCTGACTTTC; CDR3 protein: CGTDSPGANVLTF
CDR3 length: 14; clone size: few; J gene: TRBJ2-7; V gene: TRBV28; D gene: NA; CDR3 DNA: TGTGCCAGCAGTGCGGACACCCAATTTAGGGAGCAGTACTTC; CDR3 protein: CASSADTQFREQYF
CDR3 length: 15; clone size: NA; J gene: TRBJ2-1; V gene: TRBV30; D gene: NA; CDR3 DNA: TGTGCCTGGGGGAGCTTCAGCCCCGGGACCAATGAGCAGTTCTTC; CDR3 protein: CAWGSFSPGTNEQFF
CDR3 length: 16; clone size: NA; J gene: TRBJ2-7; V gene: TRBV2; D gene: TRBD2; CDR3 DNA: TGTGCCAGCGAAAAACCCGGGACTAGCGGGACCTACGAGCAGTACTTC; CDR3 protein: CASEKPGTSGTYEQYF
CDR3 length: 13; clone size: NA; J gene: TRBJ2-5; V gene: TRBV9; D gene: NA; CDR3 DNA: TGTGCCAGCAGCGTAGCTAATGGCGAGGCCCAGTACTTC; CDR3 protein: CASSVANGEAQYF
CDR3 length: 16; clone size: NA; J gene: TRBJ2-3; V gene: TRBV6-6; D gene: TRBD2; CDR3 DNA: TGTGCCAGCAGTTATGTGCTAGCGGGATCCACAGATACGCAGTATTTT; CDR3 protein: CASSYVLAGSTDTQYF
CDR3 length: 17; clone size: NA; J gene: TRBJ2-1; V gene: TRBV4-3; D gene: NA; CDR3 DNA: TGCGCCAGCAGCCAACTGCCCCCCGAGGGGATAGGAAATGAGCAGTTCTTC; CDR3 protein: CASSQLPPEGIGNEQFF
CDR3 length: 13; clone size: NA; J gene: TRBJ2-7; V gene: TRBV4-3; D gene: NA; CDR3 DNA: TGCGCCAGCAGCCACGAAACCGGGTACGAGCAGTACTTC; CDR3 protein: CASSHETGYEQYF
CDR3 length: 18; clone size: NA; J gene: TRBJ2-1; V gene: TRBV6-4; D gene: TRBD2; CDR3 DNA: TGTGCCAGCAGTGACTCGATGACTAGCGGGAGCTCCTACAATGAGCAGTTCTTC; CDR3 protein: CASSDSMTSGSSYNEQFF
CDR3 length: 15; clone size: NA; J gene: TRBJ2-1; V gene: TRBV13; D gene: NA; CDR3 DNA: TGTGCCAGCAGCCGACGGGAGAGCTCCTACAATGAGCAGTTCTTC; CDR3 protein: CASSRRESSYNEQFF
CDR3 length: 13; clone size: NA; J gene: TRBJ1-1; V gene: TRBV25-1; D gene: TRBD1; CDR3 DNA: TGTGCCAGCAGTGGGGCCGGACAGGGTACCGCTTTCTTT; CDR3 protein: CASSGAGQGTAFF
CDR3 length: 15; clone size: NA; J gene: TRBJ2-5; V gene: TRBV7-8; D gene: TRBD2; CDR3 DNA: TGTGCCAGCAGCTTAGGGTTAGCGGGAAGGGAGACCCAGTACTTC; CDR3 protein: CASSLGLAGRETQYF